A selection of T cell receptor beta chains follows, all from one sample in a study of shared clonotypes between healthy human individuals. TCRdb's table, derived via immunoSEQ multiplex PCR, lists solely in-frame clones and lacks some. The sample shows millions of clones, around 96% of them seen only once. Sequencing was done on a sample of naive CD8+ T cells sorted from blood. These receptors all come from a man aged 18-30 years in good health. Each CDR3 is given with its conserved first and last residue. The D gene is left open where the match is weak. Some rows mark clone size as missing; the rest say once, few, many or name a class of expanded clone.

clone_size	j_call	d_call	v_call	cdr3_nt	cdr3_aa
-	TRBJ2-7	-	TRBV11-2	TGTGCCAGCGGTCATCGGGAGACCTACGAGCAGTACTTC	CASGHRETYEQYF
-	TRBJ2-3	-	TRBV12-2	TGTGCAAGTCGCTTAGGCTTGGGTCTAGGGCATAATGGGCAGTATTTT	CASRLGLGLGHNGQYF
-	TRBJ2-1	-	TRBV6-1	TGTGCCAGCAGTGGTTTGAATGAGCAGTTCTTC	CASSGLNEQFF
-	TRBJ2-1	-	TRBV19	TGTGCCAGCGACATTGGAGGCGGAAATGAGCAGTTCTTC	CASDIGGGNEQFF
-	TRBJ2-7	-	TRBV4-1	TGCGCCAGCAGCCAAGGATTATCCTACGAGCAGTACTTC	CASSQGLSYEQYF
-	TRBJ2-3	-	TRBV7-2	TGTGCCAGCAGCACCCCGCCGGACACCTACACAGATACGCAGTATTTT	CASSTPPDTYTDTQYF
once	TRBJ2-5	TRBD1	TRBV5-1	TGCGCCAGCAGTTGGACAGGGAGCCAAGAGACCCAGTACTTC	CASSWTGSQETQYF
-	TRBJ2-7	TRBD2	TRBV6-1	TGTGCCACCAGACTAGCGGGAGACTACGAGCAGTACTTC	CATRLAGDYEQYF
-	TRBJ2-2	TRBD1	TRBV29-1	TGCAGCGTTGAAGACGACAGGGCGGAGCGACCCGGGGAGCTGTTTTTT	CSVEDDRAERPGELFF
-	TRBJ2-7	-	TRBV4-1	TGCGCCAGCAGCCTGGGCGGCGGGGCCTACGAGCAGTACTTC	CASSLGGGAYEQYF
-	TRBJ2-7	-	TRBV5-8	TGTGCCAGCAGCTGGGGGGACGCTTCCTACGAGCAGTACTTC	CASSWGDASYEQYF
-	TRBJ2-7	-	TRBV19	TGTGCCAGTAGGGACCCGACCGCCCACGAGCAGTACTTC	CASRDPTAHEQYF
-	TRBJ2-3	TRBD1	TRBV28	TGTGCCAGCAGTTTATCGGTAGTTACAGGGGACACGCAGTATTTT	CASSLSVVTGDTQYF
-	TRBJ2-7	-	TRBV5-4	TGTGCCAGCAGCTCAGACAGACAGAGCTCCTACGAGCAGTACTTC	CASSSDRQSSYEQYF
once	TRBJ2-1	-	TRBV27	TGTGCCAGCAGTGCCTCCATTAGTCCCGGTGGCAATGAGCAGTTCTTC	CASSASISPGGNEQFF
-	TRBJ2-3	-	TRBV7-9	TGTGCCAGCAGCTCCCCGCAGGGAGGCACAGATACGCAGTATTTT	CASSSPQGGTDTQYF
-	TRBJ1-2	-	TRBV27	TGTGCCAGCACCCCCACAGGGAACCTACCTTCCATCTATGGCTACACCTTC	CASTPTGNLPSIYGYTF
-	TRBJ2-7	-	TRBV9	TGTGCCAGCAGCGTAGAAGTGGGAGACTCCTACGAGCAGTACTTC	CASSVEVGDSYEQYF
-	TRBJ1-5	-	TRBV5-5	TGTGCCAGCAGCTTGGAGTGGTTGGGGGTTGAAAGCAATCAGCCCCAGCATTTT	CASSLEWLGVESNQPQHF
-	TRBJ2-1	-	TRBV5-1	TGCGCCAGCAGCGACGGAGGGAATGAGCAGTTCTTC	CASSDGGNEQFF
-	TRBJ2-5	-	TRBV7-8	TGTGCCAGCAGCTTAGCGGTTGGCGGCCAAGAGACCCAGTACTTC	CASSLAVGGQETQYF
-	TRBJ2-1	-	TRBV6-5	TGTGCCAGCTCCCGGACTGCTACCTCCTACAATGAGCAGTTCTTC	CASSRTATSYNEQFF
-	TRBJ1-4	-	TRBV28	TGTGCCAGCAGTAGGACTGCACACAATGAAAAACTGTTTTTT	CASSRTAHNEKLFF